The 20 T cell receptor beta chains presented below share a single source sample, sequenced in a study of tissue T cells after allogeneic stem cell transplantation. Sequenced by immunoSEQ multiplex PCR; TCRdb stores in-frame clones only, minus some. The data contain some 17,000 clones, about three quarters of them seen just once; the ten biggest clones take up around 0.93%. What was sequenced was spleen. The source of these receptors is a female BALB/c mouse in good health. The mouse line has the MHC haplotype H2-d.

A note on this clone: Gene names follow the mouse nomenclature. Here the CDR3 reads CAWSIRQGPYTEVFF. The part of the CDR3 DNA that was read is TGTGCCTGGAGTATCCGACAGGGGCCCTACACAGAAGTCTTC. The J gene is TRBJ1-1, the V gene TRBV31; 8 positions match TRBD1. The read ends 1 residue shy of where the CDR3 ends; the end is completed using the germline J gene. CDR1 is GKSSPN, CDR2 SITVG, per germline. Unmatched junction bases numbered 8, after V lost 2 bases and J lost 3 bases. The CDR3 totals 15 residues.

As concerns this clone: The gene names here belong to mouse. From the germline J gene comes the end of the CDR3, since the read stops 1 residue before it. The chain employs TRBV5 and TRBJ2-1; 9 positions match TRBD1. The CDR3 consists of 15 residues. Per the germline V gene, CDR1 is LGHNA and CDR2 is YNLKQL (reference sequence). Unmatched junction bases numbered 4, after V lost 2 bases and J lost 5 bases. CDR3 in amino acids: CASSQTGGGNAEQFF. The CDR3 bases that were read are TGTGCCAGCAGCCAAACAGGGGGCGGGAATGCTGAGCAGTTC.

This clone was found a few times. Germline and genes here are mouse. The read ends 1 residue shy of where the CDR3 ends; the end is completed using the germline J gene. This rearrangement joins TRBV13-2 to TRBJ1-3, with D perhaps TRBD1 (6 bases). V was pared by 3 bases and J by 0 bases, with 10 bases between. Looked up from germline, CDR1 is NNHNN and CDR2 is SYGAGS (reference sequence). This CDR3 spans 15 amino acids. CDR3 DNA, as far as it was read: TGTGCCAGCGGTGTTCCGGGACATTCTGGAAATACGCTCTAT. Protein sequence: CASGVPGHSGNTLY. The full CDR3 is CASGVPGHSGNTLYF.

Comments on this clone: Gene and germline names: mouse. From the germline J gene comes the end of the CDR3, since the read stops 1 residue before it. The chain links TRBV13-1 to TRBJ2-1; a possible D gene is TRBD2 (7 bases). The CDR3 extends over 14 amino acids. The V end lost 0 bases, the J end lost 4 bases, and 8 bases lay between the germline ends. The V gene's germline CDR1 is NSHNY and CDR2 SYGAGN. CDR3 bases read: TGTGCCAGCAGTGATGGGGGGGCGTATGCTGAGCAGTTC. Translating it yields CASSDGGAYAEQF. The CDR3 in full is CASSDGGAYAEQFF.

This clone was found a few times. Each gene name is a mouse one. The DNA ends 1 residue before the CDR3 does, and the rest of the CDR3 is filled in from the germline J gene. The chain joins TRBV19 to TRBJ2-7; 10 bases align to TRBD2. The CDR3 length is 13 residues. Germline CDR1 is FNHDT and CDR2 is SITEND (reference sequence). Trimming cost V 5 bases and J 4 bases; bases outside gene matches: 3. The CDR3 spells CASRGTGAYEQYF. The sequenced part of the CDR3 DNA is TGTGCCAGCAGGGGGACTGGGGCATATGAACAGTAC.

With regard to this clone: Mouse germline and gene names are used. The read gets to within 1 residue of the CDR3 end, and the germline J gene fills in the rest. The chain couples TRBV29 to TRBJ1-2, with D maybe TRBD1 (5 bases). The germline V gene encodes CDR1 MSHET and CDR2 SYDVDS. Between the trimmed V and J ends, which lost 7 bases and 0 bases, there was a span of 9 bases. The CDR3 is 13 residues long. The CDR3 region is CASIGHSNSDYTF. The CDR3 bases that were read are TGTGCTAGCATCGGACACTCAAACTCCGACTACACC.

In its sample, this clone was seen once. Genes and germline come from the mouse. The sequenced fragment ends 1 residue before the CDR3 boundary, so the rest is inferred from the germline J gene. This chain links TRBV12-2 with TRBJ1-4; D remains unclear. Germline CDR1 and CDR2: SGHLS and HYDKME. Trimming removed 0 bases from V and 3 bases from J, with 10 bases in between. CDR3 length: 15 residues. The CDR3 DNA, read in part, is TGTGCCAGCTCTCTCGCCCAAAAAACCAACGAAAGATTATTT. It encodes CASSLAQKTNERLF. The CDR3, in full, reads CASSLAQKTNERLFF.

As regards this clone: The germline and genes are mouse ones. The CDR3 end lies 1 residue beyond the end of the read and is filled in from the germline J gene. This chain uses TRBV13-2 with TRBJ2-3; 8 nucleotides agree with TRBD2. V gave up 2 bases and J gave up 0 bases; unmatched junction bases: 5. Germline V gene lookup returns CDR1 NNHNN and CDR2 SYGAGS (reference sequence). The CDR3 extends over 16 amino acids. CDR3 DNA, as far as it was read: TGTGCCAGCGGTGAGGGGGGGGGCGCTAGTGCAGAAACGCTGTAT. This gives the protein CASGEGGGASAETLY. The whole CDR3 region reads CASGEGGGASAETLYF.

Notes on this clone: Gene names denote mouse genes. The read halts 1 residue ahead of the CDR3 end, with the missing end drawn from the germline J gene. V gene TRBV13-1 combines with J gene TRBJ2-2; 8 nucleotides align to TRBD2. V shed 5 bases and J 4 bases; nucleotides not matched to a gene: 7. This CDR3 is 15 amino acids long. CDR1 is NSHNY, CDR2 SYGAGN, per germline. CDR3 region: CASRPLGGGTGQLYF. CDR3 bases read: TGTGCCAGCAGGCCCCTGGGGGGTGGCACCGGGCAGCTCTAC.

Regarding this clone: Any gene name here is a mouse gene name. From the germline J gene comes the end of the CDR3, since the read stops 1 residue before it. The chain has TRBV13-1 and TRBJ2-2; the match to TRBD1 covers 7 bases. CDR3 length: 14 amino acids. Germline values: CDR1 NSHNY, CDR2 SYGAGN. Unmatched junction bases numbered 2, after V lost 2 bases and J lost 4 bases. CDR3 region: CASSESGGTGQLYF. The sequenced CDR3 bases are TGTGCCAGCAGTGAGTCAGGGGGCACCGGGCAGCTCTAC.

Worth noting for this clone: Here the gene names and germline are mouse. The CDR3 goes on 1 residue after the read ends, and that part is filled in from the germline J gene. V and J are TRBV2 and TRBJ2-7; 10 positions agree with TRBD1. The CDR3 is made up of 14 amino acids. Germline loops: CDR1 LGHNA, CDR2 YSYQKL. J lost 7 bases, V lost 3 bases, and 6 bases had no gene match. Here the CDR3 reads CASSHPGQGREQYF. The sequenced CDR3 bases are TGTGCCAGCAGCCACCCGGGACAGGGGCGGGAACAGTAC.

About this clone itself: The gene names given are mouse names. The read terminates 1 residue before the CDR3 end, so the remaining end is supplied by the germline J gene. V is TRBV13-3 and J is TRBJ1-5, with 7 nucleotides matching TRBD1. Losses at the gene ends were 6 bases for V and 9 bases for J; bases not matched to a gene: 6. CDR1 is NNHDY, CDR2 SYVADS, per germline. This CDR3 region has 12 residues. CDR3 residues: CASKDRVRAPLF. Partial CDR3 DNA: TGTGCCAGCAAAGACAGGGTGAGGGCTCCGCTT.

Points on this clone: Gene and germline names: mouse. Partial CDR3 DNA: TGTGCCAGCAGCCAAGATCTCACAAAAAACACCTTGTAC. Translating gives CASSQDLTKNTLY. From start to end, the CDR3 is CASSQDLTKNTLYF. The chain combines TRBV5 with TRBJ2-4; D gene uncertain. The read terminates 1 residue ahead of where the CDR3 ends, so the germline J gene completes it. The CDR3 sequence is 14 residues long. Per germline, CDR1 LGHNA and CDR2 YNLKQL (reference sequence). Trimming left V 0 bases short and J 4 bases short, with 8 bases between.

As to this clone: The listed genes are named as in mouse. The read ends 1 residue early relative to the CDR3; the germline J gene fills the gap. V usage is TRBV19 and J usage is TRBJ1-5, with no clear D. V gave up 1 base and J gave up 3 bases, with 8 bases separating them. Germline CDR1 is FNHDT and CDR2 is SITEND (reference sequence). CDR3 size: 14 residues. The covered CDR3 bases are TGTGCCAGCAGTATAAGGGCAGCCAACCAGGCTCCGCTT. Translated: CASSIRAANQAPL. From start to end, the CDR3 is CASSIRAANQAPLF.

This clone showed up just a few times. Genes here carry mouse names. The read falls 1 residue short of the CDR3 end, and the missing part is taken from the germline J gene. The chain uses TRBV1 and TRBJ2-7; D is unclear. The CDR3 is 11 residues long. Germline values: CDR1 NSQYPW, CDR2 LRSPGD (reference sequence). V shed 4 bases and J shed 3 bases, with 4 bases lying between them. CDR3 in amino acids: CTCSGDYEQYF. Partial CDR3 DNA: TGCACCTGCAGTGGGGACTATGAACAGTAC.

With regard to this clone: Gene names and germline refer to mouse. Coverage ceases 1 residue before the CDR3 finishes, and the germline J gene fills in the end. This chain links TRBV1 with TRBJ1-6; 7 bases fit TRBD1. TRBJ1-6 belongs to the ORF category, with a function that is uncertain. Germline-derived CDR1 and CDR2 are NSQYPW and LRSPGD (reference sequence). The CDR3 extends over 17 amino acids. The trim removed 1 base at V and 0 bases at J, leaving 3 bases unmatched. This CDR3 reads CTCSAGRGDSYNSPLYF. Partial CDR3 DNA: TGCACCTGCAGTGCAGGCAGGGGGGATTCCTATAATTCGCCCCTCTAC.

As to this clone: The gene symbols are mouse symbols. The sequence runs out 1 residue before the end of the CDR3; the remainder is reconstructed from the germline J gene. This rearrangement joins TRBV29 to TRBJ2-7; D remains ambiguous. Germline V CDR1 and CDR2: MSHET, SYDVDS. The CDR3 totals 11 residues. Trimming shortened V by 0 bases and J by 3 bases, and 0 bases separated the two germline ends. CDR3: CASSLSYEQYF. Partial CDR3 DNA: TGTGCTAGCAGTTTATCCTATGAACAGTAC.

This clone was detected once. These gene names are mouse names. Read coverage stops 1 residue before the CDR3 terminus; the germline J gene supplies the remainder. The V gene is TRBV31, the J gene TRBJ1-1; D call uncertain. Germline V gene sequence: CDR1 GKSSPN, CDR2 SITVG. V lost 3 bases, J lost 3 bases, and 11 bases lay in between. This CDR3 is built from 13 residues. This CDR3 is CAWSPGGHTEVFF. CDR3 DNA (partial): TGTGCCTGGAGCCCCGGAGGGCACACAGAAGTCTTC.

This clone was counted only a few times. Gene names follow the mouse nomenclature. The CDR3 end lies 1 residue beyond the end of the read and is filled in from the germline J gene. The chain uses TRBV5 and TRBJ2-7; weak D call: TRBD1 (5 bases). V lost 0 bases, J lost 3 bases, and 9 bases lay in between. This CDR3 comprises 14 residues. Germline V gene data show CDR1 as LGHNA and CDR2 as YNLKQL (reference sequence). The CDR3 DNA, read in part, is TGTGCCAGCAGCCAAGACAGGGAGTTCTATGAACAGTAC. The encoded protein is CASSQDREFYEQY. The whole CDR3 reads CASSQDREFYEQYF.

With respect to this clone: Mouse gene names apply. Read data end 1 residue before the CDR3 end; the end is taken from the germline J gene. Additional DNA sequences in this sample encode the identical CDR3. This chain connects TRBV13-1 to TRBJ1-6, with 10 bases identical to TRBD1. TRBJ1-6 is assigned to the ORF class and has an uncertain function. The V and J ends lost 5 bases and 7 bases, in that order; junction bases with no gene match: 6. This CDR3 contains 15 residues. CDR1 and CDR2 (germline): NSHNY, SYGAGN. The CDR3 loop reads CASRGTGVVNSPLYF. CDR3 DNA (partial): TGTGCCAGCAGAGGGACAGGGGTGGTGAATTCGCCCCTCTAC.